This T cell receptor (beta chain) originates from a study of blood T cell repertoires in COVID-19. Generated by immunoSEQ multiplex PCR, the TCRdb table keeps only in-frame clones and is missing some. The sample holds approximately 300,000 clones, 75% to 95% seen once. In germline, CDR1 is SNHLY, CDR2 FYNNEI. Between the trimmed V and J ends, which lost 2 bases and 5 bases, there was a span of 12 bases. This CDR3 region has 14 residues. This clone was recorded only once. Sample: peripheral blood. The source is a woman aged 25 to 39 with COVID-19, enrolled during active disease. V usage is TRBV2 and J usage is TRBJ1-2; D perhaps matches TRBD1 (5 bases). The CDR3 sequence is CASSELGPFYGYTF. The CDR3 bases are TGTGCCAGCAGTGAATTGGGGCCCTTTTATGGCTACACCTTC. The full variable domain, with the rest looked up from reference TRBV2 and TRBJ1-2, is EPEVTQTPSHQVTQMGQEVILRCVPISNHLYFYWYRQILGQKVEFLVSFYNNEISEKSEIFDDQFSVERPDGSNFTLKIRSTKLEDSAMYFCASSELGPFYGYTFGSGTRLTVV.